What follows describes a single TCR beta chain. It has no known antigen specificity. No base quality information exists; no much larger clone differs at one position. These data are taken from a study of T cell responses to AZD1222 COVID-19 vaccine (dated by TCRdb to the early 2020s). Context from the whole study: TCR sequencing was performed for about 240 trial participants, of whom about 200 were given two doses of AZD1222 and around 25 were given two doses of MenACWY control vaccine. Enrollment into the trials was organized by age into subgroups of 18-55, 56-69 and 70-plus years, and those subgroups contained roughly 150, 30 and 60 TCR-sequenced participants, respectively. Broader findings and caveats from the paper: After two AZD1222 doses, spike-specific TCR breadth and depth were significantly higher than at day 0 and than in MenACWY recipients. Participants were mostly white British, with more females than males. The authors suggested clonal diversity may have been underestimated. Conclusions about previously exposed vaccinees are limited because only a handful of AZD1222 recipients were SARS-CoV-2 seropositive at baseline. Vaccine-associated CD4 TCRs spanned the whole spike protein, with dominant responses in regions 160-218 and 743-854. No day 14 peak-response samples were available, so repertoires were characterized only after the peak T cell response. Reportedly, almost half of the unique spike-specific TCRs recognized epitopes lying outside the regions that are mutated in the B.1.351 and B.1.1.7 variants. In the small 56-69-year group, the increase in depth fell short of significance, most likely because of low power.

The CDR3 regions of human TCRbeta chains were subjected to immunosequencing. On the authors' methods: TCRs in the repertoires were compared against a reference library of SARS-CoV-2-specific TCRs that had been generated with the MIRA antigen-specificity platform. Breadth was defined as the fraction of unique TCRs that were SARS-CoV-2-associated. Depth was defined as the fraction of total T cells that were SARS-CoV-2-associated. Each spike-specific TCR was assigned to its reactive spike region and to a CD4 or CD8 class using the MIRA data. Log10-transformed breadth and depth values were compared by one-way ANOVA with Sidak's multiple comparisons tests. The table comes from immuneACCESS by way of TCRdb, which keeps in-frame sequences with V and J called. Part of the clones is missing from these tables; in studies checked, under half for an unresolved V gene and the rest for unknown reasons. V, J and clone size derive from that table, while D and trimming were established from the DNA sequence. In this sample the table shows 50,000 to 65,000 clones, roughly 90% of which occur a single time. Clones ranked in the top ten supply about 14% of the sample.

Here V drops 7 bases and J drops 7 bases, and the junction holds 7 bases not matched to any gene. The CDR3 numbers 14 residues from cysteine through phenylalanine. Only CDR3 DNA remains: 42 bases, in frame from the first base. Via the germline V gene, CDR1 is MNHEY and CDR2 SVGEGT. The time point label of this sample denotes: about 28 days (+/-7) after the second vaccine dose. AZD1222 recipients with second doses at about 4 weeks or about 12 weeks were pooled, because spike-specific TCR depth and breadth did not differ between schedules. The vaccinee samples were drawn from two UK trials, COV001 and COV002, one of which was a single-blind randomized controlled phase 2/3 trial testing AZD1222 (ChAdOx1 nCoV-19) in healthy adults. For TCRbeta chain sequencing, PBMC samples were collected from trial participants at day 0 and at day 28 after the second dose.

The clonotype comes from an adult who received the AZD1222 COVID-19 vaccine. In this chain, TRBV6-2 or TRBV6-3 is recombined with TRBJ1-6, and TRBD1 aligns with 7 junction nucleotides. This sample comprised peripheral blood, obtained 28 days after the second AZD1222 dose. For the CDR3, the sequence is CASTPTGNNSPLHF. The DNA sequence is as follows: TGTGCCAGCACCCCGACAGGGAACAATTCACCCCTCCACTTT.